This T cell receptor beta chain emerged from a study of T cells in localized non-small cell lung cancer (dated by TCRdb to about 2020). For context, the study as a whole: Comparing tumors with uninvolved tumor-adjacent lungs, the study looked at the T cell repertoires of a few hundred patients with early-stage NSCLC. The cohort comprised 236 treatment-naïve NSCLC patients with resected, localized lung tumors. A mean age of around 66 years was recorded for the NSCLC patients, of whom 120 to 150 were male and about a hundred were female. What the study reported, not specific to this receptor: Because multi-region sequencing of the tumors was not done, intratumor heterogeneity could not be ruled out. A median of around 50 of the top 100 tumor clones were detected in paired uninvolved adjacent lung, and 28 of these tumor clones were also found among the top 100 clones of the paired uninvolved adjacent lung. Uninvolved tumor-adjacent lung showed the highest T cell clonality, higher than tumor, which suggests more focused antigenic responses in the uninvolved tumor-adjacent lung. Because of the exploratory design, TCR variables were selected using unadjusted p-values without false-discovery rate correction. Longer overall survival was associated with higher T cell density in blood, whereas shorter survival was associated with higher clonality in adjacent lung.

CDR1 and CDR2 were assigned from the germline V gene as LGHNT and FRNRAP. Trimming leaves V shorter by 5 bases and J shorter by 5 bases, with the junction holding 5 bases beyond the gene matches. Taken from cysteine to phenylalanine, the CDR3 has 15 residues. Just the 45-base CDR3 DNA is kept, in frame starting at base 1. At diagnosis, peripheral blood, uninvolved tumor-adjacent lung and tumor were collected and stored as a combination of fresh-frozen and FFPE material. Blood samples were analyzed as peripheral blood mononuclear cells for TCR repertoire profiling. Points on this clone: Its binding antigen is unknown. No much larger clone exists at a distance of one base, and base qualities are not known.

TCR beta CDR3 regions were sequenced from DNA using the immunoSEQ Assay. In the source study's methods: To compute T cell density, TCR beta template counts were normalized to usable DNA, which was estimated by amplifying housekeeping genes. Richness was estimated with the preseqR package, extrapolating to 400,000 templates for PBMC samples and 120,000 templates for tissue samples. Clonality was defined by subtracting Pielou's evenness from one. Differential abundance testing on productive amino-acid clonotypes, with a minimum total count of 5 and an alpha of 0.1, was used to identify tissue-enriched TCRs. The Jaccard Index and the Morisita Overlap Index were used to measure repertoire overlap between compartments. TCR beta CDR3s were clustered by GLIPH together with public tetramer-defined viral CDR3s, and at least three viral sequences plus V-gene enrichment were required for viral motifs. The immuneACCESS repertoire file appears here via TCRdb, limited to in-frame rearrangements. These files lack a portion of the clones; in checked studies, under half of the deficit traces to unresolved V genes, and the cause of the others is not known. For V, J and clone size, that table is used; D and trimming come from the DNA. The sample data list roughly 39,000 clones, and approximately 86% of these were observed just once. Of the sample, about 4% is held by the ten largest clones.

The sequence is built from TRBV12-5 and TRBJ2-1, and 11 junction bases match TRBD2. This sequence originates from a man aged 18-55 years with stage I lung adenocarcinoma. Sequencing was performed on peripheral blood, taken before any cancer treatment. The CDR3 protein is CASGVAGGRDNEQFF. DNA sequence: TGTGCTAGTGGTGTAGCGGGGGGGCGTGACAATGAGCAGTTCTTC.